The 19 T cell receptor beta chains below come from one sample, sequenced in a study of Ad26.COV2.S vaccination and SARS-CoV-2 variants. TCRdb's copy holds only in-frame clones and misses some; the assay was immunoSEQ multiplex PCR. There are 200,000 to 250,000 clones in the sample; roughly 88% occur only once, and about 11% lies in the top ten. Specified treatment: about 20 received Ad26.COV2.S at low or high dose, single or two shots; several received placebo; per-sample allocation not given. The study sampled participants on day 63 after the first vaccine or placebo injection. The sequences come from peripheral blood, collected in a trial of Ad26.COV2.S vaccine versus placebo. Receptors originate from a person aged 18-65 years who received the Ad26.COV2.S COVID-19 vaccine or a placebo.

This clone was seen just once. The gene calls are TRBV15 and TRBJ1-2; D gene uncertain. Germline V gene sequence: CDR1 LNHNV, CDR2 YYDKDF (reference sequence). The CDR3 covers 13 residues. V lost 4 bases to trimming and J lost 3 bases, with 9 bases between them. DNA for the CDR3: TGTGCCACCAGCACCGACCGCTACTATGGCTACACCTTC. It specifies CATSTDRYYGYTF.

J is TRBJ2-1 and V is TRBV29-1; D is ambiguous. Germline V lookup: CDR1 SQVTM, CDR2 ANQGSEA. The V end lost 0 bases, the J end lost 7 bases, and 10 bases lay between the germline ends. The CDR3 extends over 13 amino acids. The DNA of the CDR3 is TGCAGCGTTGAAGACGGTGGAGCGAATGAGCAGTTCTTC. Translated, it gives CSVEDGGANEQFF.

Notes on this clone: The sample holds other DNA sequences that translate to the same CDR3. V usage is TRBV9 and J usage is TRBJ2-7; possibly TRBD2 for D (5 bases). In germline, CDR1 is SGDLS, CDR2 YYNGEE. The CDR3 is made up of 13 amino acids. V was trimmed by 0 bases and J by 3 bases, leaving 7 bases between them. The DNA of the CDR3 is TGTGCCAGCAGCGTAGGAGGGAGCTACGAGCAGTACTTC. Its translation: CASSVGGSYEQYF.

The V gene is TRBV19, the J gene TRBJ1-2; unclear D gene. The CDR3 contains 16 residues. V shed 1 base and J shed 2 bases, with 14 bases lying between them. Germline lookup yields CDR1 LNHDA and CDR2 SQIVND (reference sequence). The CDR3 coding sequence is TGTGCCAGTAGTATAGGAACCTTACGGCACAACTATGGCTACACCTTC. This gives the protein CASSIGTLRHNYGYTF.

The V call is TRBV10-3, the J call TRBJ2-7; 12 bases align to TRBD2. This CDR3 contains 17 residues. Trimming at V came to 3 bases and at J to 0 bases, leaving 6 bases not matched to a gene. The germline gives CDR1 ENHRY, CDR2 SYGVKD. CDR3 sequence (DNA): TGTGCCATCAGTGAAGGACTAGCGGGACTGAGCTCCTACGAGCAGTACTTC. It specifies CAISEGLAGLSSYEQYF.

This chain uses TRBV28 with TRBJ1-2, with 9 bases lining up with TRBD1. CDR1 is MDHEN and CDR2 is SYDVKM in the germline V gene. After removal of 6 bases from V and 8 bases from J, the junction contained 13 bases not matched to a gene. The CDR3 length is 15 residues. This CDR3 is CASRPPGQGIKGYTF. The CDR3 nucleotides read TGTGCCAGCAGACCGCCGGGACAGGGTATAAAGGGCTACACCTTC.

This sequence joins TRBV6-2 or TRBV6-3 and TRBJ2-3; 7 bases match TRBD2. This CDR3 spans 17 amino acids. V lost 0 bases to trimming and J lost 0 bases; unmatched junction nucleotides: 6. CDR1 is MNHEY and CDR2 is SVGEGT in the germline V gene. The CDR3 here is CASSYSASGASTDTQYF. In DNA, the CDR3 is TGTGCCAGCAGTTACTCGGCTAGCGGAGCTAGCACAGATACGCAGTATTTT.

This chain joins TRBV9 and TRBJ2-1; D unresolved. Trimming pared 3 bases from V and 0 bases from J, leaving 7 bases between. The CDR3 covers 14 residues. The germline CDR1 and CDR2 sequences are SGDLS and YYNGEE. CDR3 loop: CASSAPSSYNEQFF. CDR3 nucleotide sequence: TGTGCCAGCAGCGCCCCGAGCTCCTACAATGAGCAGTTCTTC.

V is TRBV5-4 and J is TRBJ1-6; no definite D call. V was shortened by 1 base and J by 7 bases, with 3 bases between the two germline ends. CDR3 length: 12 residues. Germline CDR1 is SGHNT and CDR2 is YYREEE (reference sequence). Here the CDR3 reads CASSLLNSPLHF. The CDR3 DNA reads TGTGCCAGCAGCTTGTTGAATTCACCCCTCCACTTT.

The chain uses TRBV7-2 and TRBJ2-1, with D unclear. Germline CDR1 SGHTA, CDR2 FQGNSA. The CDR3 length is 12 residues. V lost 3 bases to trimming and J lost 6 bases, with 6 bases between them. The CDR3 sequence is CASSFTTNEQFF. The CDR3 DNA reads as TGTGCCAGCAGCTTCACCACCAATGAGCAGTTCTTC. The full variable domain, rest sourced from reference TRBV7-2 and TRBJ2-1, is GAGVSQSPSNKVTEKGKDVELRCDPISGHTALYWYRQSLGQGLEFLIYFQGNSAPDKSGLPSDRFSAERTGGSVSTLTIQRTQQEDSAVYLCASSFTTNEQFFGPGTRLTVL.

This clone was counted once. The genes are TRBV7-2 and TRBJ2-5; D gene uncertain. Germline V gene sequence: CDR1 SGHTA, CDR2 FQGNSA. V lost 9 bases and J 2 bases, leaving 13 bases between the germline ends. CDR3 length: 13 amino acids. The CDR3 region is CASFGRPQETQYF. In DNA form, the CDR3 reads TGTGCCAGTTTTGGCCGGCCACAAGAGACCCAGTACTTC. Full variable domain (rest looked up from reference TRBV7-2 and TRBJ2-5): GAGVSQSPSNKVTEKGKDVELRCDPISGHTALYWYRQSLGQGLEFLIYFQGNSAPDKSGLPSDRFSAERTGGSVSTLTIQRTQQEDSAVYLCASFGRPQETQYFGPGTRLLVL.

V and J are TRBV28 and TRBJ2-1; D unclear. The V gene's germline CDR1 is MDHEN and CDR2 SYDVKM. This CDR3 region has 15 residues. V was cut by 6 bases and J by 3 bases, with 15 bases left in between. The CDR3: CASSPPPQYYNEQFF. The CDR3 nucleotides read TGTGCCAGCAGCCCTCCCCCGCAGTACTACAATGAGCAGTTCTTC.

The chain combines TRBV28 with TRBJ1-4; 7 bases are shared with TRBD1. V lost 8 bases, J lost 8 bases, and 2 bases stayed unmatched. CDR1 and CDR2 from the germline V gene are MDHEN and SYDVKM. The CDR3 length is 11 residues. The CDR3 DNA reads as TGTGCCAGCCAGGGGGGGGAAAAACTGTTTTTT. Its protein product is CASQGGEKLFF.

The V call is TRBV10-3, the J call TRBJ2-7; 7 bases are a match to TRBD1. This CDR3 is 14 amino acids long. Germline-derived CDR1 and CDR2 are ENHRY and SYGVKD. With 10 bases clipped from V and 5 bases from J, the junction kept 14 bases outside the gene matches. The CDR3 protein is CATDNRQGMNEQYF. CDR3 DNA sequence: TGTGCCACTGATAACCGACAGGGTATGAACGAGCAGTACTTC.

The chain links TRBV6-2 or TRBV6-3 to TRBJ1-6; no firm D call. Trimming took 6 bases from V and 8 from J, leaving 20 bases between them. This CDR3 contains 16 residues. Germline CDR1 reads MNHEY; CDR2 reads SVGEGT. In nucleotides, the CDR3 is TGTGCCAGCAGCTCCCCGCGGGCCATCTCCTATTCACCCCTCCACTTT. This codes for CASSSPRAISYSPLHF.

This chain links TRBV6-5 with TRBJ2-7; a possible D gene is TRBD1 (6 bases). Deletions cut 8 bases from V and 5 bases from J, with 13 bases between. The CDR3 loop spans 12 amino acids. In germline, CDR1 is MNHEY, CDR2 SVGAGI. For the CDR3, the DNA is TGTGCCAGCTCCAACAGGGTCCACGAGCAGTACTTC. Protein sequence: CASSNRVHEQYF.

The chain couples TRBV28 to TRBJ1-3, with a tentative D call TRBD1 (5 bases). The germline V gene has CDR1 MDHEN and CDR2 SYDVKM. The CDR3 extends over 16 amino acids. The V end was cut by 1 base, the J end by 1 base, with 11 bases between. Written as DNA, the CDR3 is TGTGCCAGCAGTTTATCTTTCAGGGCGTCTGGAAACACCATATATTTT. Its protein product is CASSLSFRASGNTIYF.

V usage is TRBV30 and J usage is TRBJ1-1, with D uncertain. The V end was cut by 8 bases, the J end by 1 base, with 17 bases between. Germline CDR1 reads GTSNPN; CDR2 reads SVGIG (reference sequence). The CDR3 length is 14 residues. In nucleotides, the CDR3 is TGTGCCCGGGAGGAATTCCGTCCGAACACTGAAGCTTTCTTT. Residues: CAREEFRPNTEAFF.

The CDR3: CASSIQGSDTQYF. CDR3 DNA: TGTGCCAGTAGTATCCAGGGATCAGATACGCAGTATTTT. The chain uses TRBV19 and TRBJ2-3; D possibly corresponds to TRBD1 (5 bases). CDR1 and CDR2 from the germline V gene are LNHDA and SQIVND (reference sequence). The V end lost 3 bases, the J end lost 4 bases, and 8 bases lay between the germline ends. The CDR3 has 13 amino acids.